Each of the 26 T cell receptor beta chains below was sequenced from the same sample in a study of blood T cell repertoires in COVID-19. Profiled with immunoSEQ multiplex PCR; TCRdb holds only in-frame clones, not every one. The sample has under 450,000 clones; roughly 80% are singletons. Source material: PBMCs or T cells enriched from blood (not recorded which). These receptors were collected from a woman between 45 and 60 years old who had recovered from COVID-19.

The chain couples TRBV7-6 to TRBJ2-1, with D perhaps TRBD1 (5 bases). Germline V CDR1 and CDR2: SGHVS, FNYEAQ. The CDR3 is made up of 16 amino acids. Trimming pared 1 base from V and 1 base from J, leaving 11 bases between. CDR3 nucleotides: TGTGCCAGCAGCTTAGACGGTCAGGGATCCTACAATGAGCAGTTCTTC. Translated: CASSLDGQGSYNEQFF.

The genes are TRBV4-1 and TRBJ1-3, with 9 bases matching TRBD1. The CDR3 has 19 residues. The germline V gene has CDR1 MGHRA and CDR2 YSYEKL. V lost 2 bases and J lost 1; bases outside the gene matches: 12. DNA for the CDR3: TGCGCCAGCAGCCAACCTACAGGGGGCGAAGGCTGGTCTGGAAACACCATATATTTT. It is translated as CASSQPTGGEGWSGNTIYF.

The rearrangement links TRBV15 to TRBJ1-1; D not certain. This CDR3 contains 14 residues. V dropped 1 base and J dropped 0 bases, with 6 bases sitting between them. Germline V gene data show CDR1 as LNHNV and CDR2 as YYDKDF (reference sequence). CDR3 sequence reads: CATSRVVMNTEAFF. The DNA of the CDR3 is TGTGCCACCAGCAGAGTCGTTATGAACACTGAAGCTTTCTTT.

This chain links TRBV6-1 with TRBJ1-5; D possibly corresponds to TRBD1 (6 bases). The CDR3 has 14 residues. V lost 3 bases and J lost 6, with 12 bases in between. Per germline, CDR1 MNHNS and CDR2 SASEGT. The CDR3 coding sequence is TGTGCCAGCAGTGACACAGGGATGGGTCAGCCCCAGCATTTT. Translating gives CASSDTGMGQPQHF.

This clone occurred a few times. The chain uses TRBV30 and TRBJ2-7; maybe TRBD2 (6 bases). The germline CDR1 and CDR2 sequences are GTSNPN and SVGIG (reference sequence). This CDR3 has 16 residues. Trimming took 2 bases from V and 7 from J, leaving 24 bases between them. CDR3 region: CAWSNGRLPGSREQYF. In DNA form, the CDR3 reads TGTGCCTGGAGTAACGGGAGACTCCCGGGATCTCGAGAGCAGTACTTC.

The chain uses TRBV7-2 and TRBJ1-6, with 8 positions matching TRBD1. The trim removed 5 bases at V and 9 bases at J, leaving 12 bases unmatched. In germline, CDR1 is SGHTA, CDR2 FQGNSA. The CDR3 is made up of 16 amino acids. The CDR3 is CASSPGAGGGGSPLHF. The DNA for the CDR3 is TGTGCCAGCAGCCCAGGAGCAGGGGGCGGGGGTTCACCCCTCCACTTT.

This CDR3 is CASSVGRGWFWYGYTF. Here the CDR3 DNA reads TGTGCCAGCAGTGTTGGTAGGGGGTGGTTTTGGTATGGCTACACCTTC. J is TRBJ1-2 and V is TRBV27, with D possibly being TRBD1 (6 bases). Between the trimmed V and J ends, which lost 5 bases and 5 bases, there was a span of 21 bases. Germline V gives CDR1 MNHEY, CDR2 SMNVEV (reference sequence). The CDR3 length is 16 residues.

The chain uses TRBV29-1 and TRBJ1-4; weak D call: TRBD1 (6 bases). CDR3 length equals 13 residues. V was cut by 4 bases and J by 5 bases, with 11 bases left in between. The germline CDR1 and CDR2 sequences are SQVTM and ANQGSEA. The CDR3 region is CSVAQGANEKLFF. For the CDR3, the DNA is TGCAGCGTTGCACAGGGAGCGAATGAAAAACTGTTTTTT.

The V call is TRBV3-1 (or the pseudogene TRBV3-2), the J call TRBJ2-5; D is unresolved. V dropped 6 bases and J dropped 4 bases, with 12 bases sitting between them. This CDR3 has 13 residues. The germline V gene encodes CDR1 LGHDT and CDR2 YNNKEL (reference sequence). The CDR3 DNA is TGTGCCAGCAGACCCGGCCCAGGAGAGACCCAGTACTTC. Residues: CASRPGPGETQYF.

This clone has only one observation. The same CDR3 also results from other DNA sequences found in this sample. V gene TRBV7-2 combines with J gene TRBJ1-1; D is possibly TRBD1 (6 bases). The CDR3 has 14 residues. The V end was cut by 6 bases, the J end by 4 bases, with 15 bases between. Germline loops: CDR1 SGHTA, CDR2 FQGNSA. The CDR3: CASSLSGGPTEAFF. DNA for the CDR3: TGTGCCAGCAGTCTCTCGGGGGGGCCCACTGAAGCTTTCTTT.

This chain uses TRBV5-5 with TRBJ1-6, with D unresolved. V lost 2 bases and J lost 2, with 8 bases in between. Germline V gene lookup returns CDR1 SGHKS and CDR2 YYEKEE (reference sequence). The CDR3 consists of 15 residues. For the CDR3, the DNA is TGTGCCAGCAGCTTCGAGAGTACCTATAATTCACCCCTCCACTTT. The encoded protein is CASSFESTYNSPLHF.

This chain uses TRBV2 with TRBJ2-4, with 11 bases that match TRBD1. The CDR3 is 15 residues long. Germline trimming cut 3 bases from V and 5 bases from J; bases unmatched to any gene: 3. Germline V gene data show CDR1 as SNHLY and CDR2 as FYNNEI. In DNA, the CDR3 is TGTGCCAGCAGTGAGGACAGGGGGCGGGAAAACATTCAGTACTTC. Amino acid sequence: CASSEDRGRENIQYF. The variable domain in full, completed from reference TRBV2 and TRBJ2-4, reads EPEVTQTPSHQVTQMGQEVILRCVPISNHLYFYWYRQILGQKVEFLVSFYNNEISEKSEIFDDQFSVERPDGSNFTLKIRSTKLEDSAMYFCASSEDRGRENIQYFGAGTRLSVL.

The chain employs TRBV7-2 and TRBJ2-3; D ambiguous. Germline V gene data show CDR1 as SGHTA and CDR2 as FQGNSA. V lost 8 bases to trimming and J lost 1 base, with 16 bases between them. This CDR3 is built from 15 residues. CDR3 nucleotides: TGTGCCAGCTCCAGATCTCGGGTGGGCACAGATACGCAGTATTTT. Translation gives CASSRSRVGTDTQYF. Full variable domain (rest looked up from reference TRBV7-2 and TRBJ2-3): GAGVSQSPSNKVTEKGKDVELRCDPISGHTALYWYRQSLGQGLEFLIYFQGNSAPDKSGLPSDRFSAERTGGSVSTLTIQRTQQEDSAVYLCASSRSRVGTDTQYFGPGTRLTVL.

The chain joins TRBV5-4 to TRBJ2-5; tentative D call: TRBD2 (6 bases). The germline gives CDR1 SGHNT, CDR2 YYREEE (reference sequence). V was shortened by 3 bases and J by 3 bases, with 18 bases between the two germline ends. The CDR3 sequence is 16 residues long. CDR3 in DNA: TGTGCCAGCAGCTCGACGACTAATAGCGGAAAAGAGACCCAGTACTTC. Translating gives CASSSTTNSGKETQYF.

The V gene is TRBV19, the J gene TRBJ1-6, with a possible D match to TRBD1 (5 bases). Per the germline V gene, CDR1 is LNHDA and CDR2 is SQIVND (reference sequence). The germline V and J ends were trimmed by 6 bases and 2 bases, with 14 bases remaining between them. This CDR3 has 16 amino acids. The CDR3 sequence is CASRTTARAYNSPLHF. The CDR3 DNA sequence: TGTGCCAGTAGGACGACAGCCCGCGCCTATAATTCACCCCTCCACTTT.

This clone was seen a handful of times. The V gene is TRBV10-3, the J gene TRBJ1-1; no firm D call. V lost 4 bases, J lost 6 bases, and 6 bases lay in between. The CDR3 runs 11 residues. Germline loops: CDR1 ENHRY, CDR2 SYGVKD. The CDR3 is CAISGEAEAFF. CDR3 nucleotide sequence: TGTGCCATCAGTGGAGAGGCTGAAGCTTTCTTT.

CDR3 sequence (DNA): TGTGCCACCAGCACCCCTTTCGGGGGTGAGGCTTTCTTT. Its protein is CATSTPFGGEAFF. The chain has TRBV15 and TRBJ1-1; perhaps TRBD1 as D (5 bases). This CDR3 has 13 residues. The germline V gene has CDR1 LNHNV and CDR2 YYDKDF (reference sequence). The V end was cut by 4 bases, the J end by 11 bases, with 17 bases between.

The chain employs TRBV7-9 and TRBJ2-1, with no clear D. Germline V gene sequence: CDR1 SEHNR, CDR2 FQNEAQ (reference sequence). There are 13 residues in the CDR3. V gave up 0 bases and J gave up 5 bases, with 5 bases separating them. Written as DNA, the CDR3 is TGTGCCAGCAGCTTAGCTATCCACAATGAGCAGTTCTTC. Amino acid sequence: CASSLAIHNEQFF.

The chain links TRBV7-6 to TRBJ2-2, with D maybe TRBD1 (6 bases). Germline values: CDR1 SGHVS, CDR2 FNYEAQ. The CDR3 totals 15 residues. The V end lost 5 bases, the J end lost 6 bases, and 16 bases lay between the germline ends. CDR3 amino acids: CASSPYTGRPGELFF. Written as DNA, the CDR3 is TGTGCCAGCAGCCCCTATACAGGGCGCCCCGGGGAGCTGTTTTTT.

This chain connects TRBV6-5 to TRBJ2-3; TRBD2 aligns across 10 bases. Unmatched junction bases numbered 8, after V lost 6 bases and J lost 5 bases. This CDR3 comprises 15 residues. Germline lookup yields CDR1 MNHEY and CDR2 SVGAGI. The CDR3 DNA is TGTGCCAGCAGGCGGCTAGCGGGGGCGGGAGATACGCAGTATTTT. It specifies CASRRLAGAGDTQYF.

The chain uses TRBV18 and TRBJ2-3, with TRBD2 as a possible D gene (5 bases). CDR1 and CDR2 from the germline V gene are KGHSH and LQKENI. Trimming removed 0 bases from V and 4 bases from J, with 8 bases in between. This CDR3 spans 14 amino acids. The CDR3 is CASSPPSGPDTQYF. Written as DNA, the CDR3 is TGTGCCAGCTCACCACCGAGCGGACCAGATACGCAGTATTTT.

This clone was seen a handful of times. This chain joins TRBV4-2 and TRBJ2-2; 7 nucleotides align to TRBD2. Germline assignment: CDR1 LGHNA and CDR2 YNFKEQ. CDR3 length: 16 amino acids. V was pared by 0 bases and J by 5 bases, with 6 bases of the junction left unmatched. The DNA for the CDR3 is TGTGCCAGCAGCCAAGAAGGCGGGAGTGGTACCGGGGAGCTGTTTTTT. Protein product: CASSQEGGSGTGELFF.

The chain carries TRBV4-2 and TRBJ2-5, with 9 bases lining up with TRBD2. This CDR3 contains 18 residues. CDR1 is LGHNA, CDR2 YNFKEQ, per germline. After removal of 5 bases from V and 4 bases from J, the junction contained 17 bases not matched to a gene. The CDR3 here is CASSYTVASGGPRETQYF. Written as DNA, the CDR3 is TGTGCCAGCAGCTACACAGTAGCAAGCGGGGGGCCCCGAGAGACCCAGTACTTC.

J is TRBJ1-4 and V is TRBV7-8; the D is unclear. The CDR3 runs 14 residues. V was clipped by 4 bases and J by 7 bases, with 13 bases between them. Germline lookup yields CDR1 SGHVS and CDR2 FQNEAQ. CDR3 bases: TGTGCCAGCAGCTCGGTTGAGATCTCTGAAAAACTGTTTTTT. Amino acid sequence: CASSSVEISEKLFF.

The chain has TRBV19 and TRBJ1-5; D gene uncertain. Germline CDR1 is LNHDA and CDR2 is SQIVND (reference sequence). The CDR3 length is 15 residues. Trimming cost V 6 bases and J 0 bases, with 12 bases left between them. In DNA form, the CDR3 reads TGTGCCAGTAGGAGGGAGTTATATAGCAATCAGCCCCAGCATTTT. This encodes CASRRELYSNQPQHF.

V is TRBV18 and J is TRBJ2-3, with 15 bases identical to TRBD2. In germline, CDR1 is KGHSH, CDR2 LQKENI. This CDR3 contains 16 residues. Trimming removed 2 bases from V and 7 bases from J; junction bases left unmatched: 4. CDR3 amino acids: CASSPIGLAGGHTQYF. The CDR3 DNA sequence: TGTGCCAGCTCACCAATAGGACTAGCGGGGGGGCATACGCAGTATTTT.